This T cell receptor (beta chain) comes out of a study of T cell changes during pregnancy in multiple sclerosis. There are 11 residues in the CDR3. Trimming shortened V by 5 bases and J by 5 bases, and 4 bases separated the two germline ends. The V gene's germline CDR1 is SNHLY and CDR2 FYNNEI. TCRdb keeps only in-frame clones here, not all; method: immunoSEQ multiplex PCR. The sample has some 89,000 clones; 94% are singletons. This receptor was taken from a female donor with multiple sclerosis, enrolled in a pregnancy study. The chain has TRBV2 and TRBJ1-5; the D is unclear. Sequencing used peripheral blood, obtained in the third trimester of pregnancy. The CDR3 here is CASSLDQPQHF. The CDR3 nucleotides read TGTGCCAGCAGTCTTGATCAGCCCCAGCATTTT.